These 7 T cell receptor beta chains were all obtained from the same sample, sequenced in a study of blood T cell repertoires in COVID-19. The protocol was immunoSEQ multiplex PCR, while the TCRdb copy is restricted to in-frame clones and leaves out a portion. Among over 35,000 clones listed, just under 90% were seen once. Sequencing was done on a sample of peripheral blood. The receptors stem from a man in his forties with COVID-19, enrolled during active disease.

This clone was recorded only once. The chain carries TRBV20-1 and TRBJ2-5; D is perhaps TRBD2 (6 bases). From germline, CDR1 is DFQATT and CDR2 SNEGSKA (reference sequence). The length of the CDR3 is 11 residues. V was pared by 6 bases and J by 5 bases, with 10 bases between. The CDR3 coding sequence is TGCAGTGCCATGGCGGGGGAGACCCAGTACTTC. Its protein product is CSAMAGETQYF.

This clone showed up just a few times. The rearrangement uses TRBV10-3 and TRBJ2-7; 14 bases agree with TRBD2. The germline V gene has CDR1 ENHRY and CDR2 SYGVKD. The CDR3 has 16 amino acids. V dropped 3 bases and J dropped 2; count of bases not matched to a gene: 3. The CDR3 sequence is CAISDQTSGGAYEQYF. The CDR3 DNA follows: TGTGCCATCAGTGATCAGACTAGCGGGGGGGCCTACGAGCAGTACTTC.

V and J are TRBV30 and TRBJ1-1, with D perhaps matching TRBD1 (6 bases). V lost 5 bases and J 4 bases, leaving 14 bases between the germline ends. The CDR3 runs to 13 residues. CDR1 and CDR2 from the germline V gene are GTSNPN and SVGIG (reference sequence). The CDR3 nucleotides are TGTGCCTGGGTTAACGGACAGTCCACTGAAGCTTTCTTT. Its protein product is CAWVNGQSTEAFF.

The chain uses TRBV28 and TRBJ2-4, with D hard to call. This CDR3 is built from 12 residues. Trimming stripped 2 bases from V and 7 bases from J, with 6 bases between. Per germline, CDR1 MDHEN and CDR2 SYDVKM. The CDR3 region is CASSLNRNIQYF. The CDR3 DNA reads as TGTGCCAGCAGTTTAAATCGGAACATTCAGTACTTC.

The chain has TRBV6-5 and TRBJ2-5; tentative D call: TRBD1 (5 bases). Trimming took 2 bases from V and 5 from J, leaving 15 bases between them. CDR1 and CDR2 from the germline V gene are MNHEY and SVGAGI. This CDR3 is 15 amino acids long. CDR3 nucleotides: TGTGCCAGCAGTTACGGGTTAGGGGATACCGAGACCCAGTACTTC. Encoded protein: CASSYGLGDTETQYF.

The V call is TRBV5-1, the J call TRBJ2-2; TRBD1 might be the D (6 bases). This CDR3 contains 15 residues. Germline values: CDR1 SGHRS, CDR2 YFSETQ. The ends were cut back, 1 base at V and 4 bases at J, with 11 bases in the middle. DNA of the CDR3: TGCGCCAGCAGCTTGATGGCAGGGGTCACCGGGGAGCTGTTTTTT. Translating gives CASSLMAGVTGELFF.

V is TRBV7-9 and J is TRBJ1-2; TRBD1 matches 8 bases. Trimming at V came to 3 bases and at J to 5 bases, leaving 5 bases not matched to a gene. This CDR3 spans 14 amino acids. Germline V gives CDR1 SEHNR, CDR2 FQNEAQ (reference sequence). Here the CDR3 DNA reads TGTGCCAGCAGCTTCGGACAGGGCCCTTATGGCTACACCTTC. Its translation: CASSFGQGPYGYTF.